These 6 T cell receptor beta chains originate from one sample sequenced in a study of post-analysis software for immune sequencing data. Prepared libraries of TCR beta cDNA carried unique molecular identifiers. One entry per CDR3 protein, called by TCRdb with MiXCR from the PCR reads. The sample lists about 760,000 distinct CDR3 sequences, 25% to 30% seen once, with approximately 0.6% in the top ten. For these TCRs, the target antigens are not known. Points from the study as a whole: Relative to controls, patients had 4 or 5 TRBV segments at higher frequency, with TRBV5-6, TRBV5-1 and TRBV20-1 among these.

Source material: blood. The origin of the receptors is a girl between 5 and 17 years old with multiple sclerosis.

This clonotype was found a few times. This rearrangement joins TRBV28 to TRBJ2-3; the D gene could be TRBD1 or TRBD2 (5 bases each). This CDR3 has 15 amino acids. V lost 5 bases to trimming and J lost 0 bases, with 12 bases between them. Germline values: CDR1 MDHEN, CDR2 SYDVKM. This CDR3 reads CASSDPGGSTDTQYF. The DNA for the CDR3 is TGTGCCAGCAGTGACCCTGGGGGTAGCACAGATACGCAGTATTTT. The full variable domain, in which reference TRBV28 and TRBJ2-3 provide the parts outside the CDR3, is DVKVTQSSRYLVKRTGEKVFLECVQDMDHENMFWYRQDPGLGLRLIYFSYDVKMKEKGDIPEGYSVSREKKERFSLILESASTNQTSMYLCASSDPGGSTDTQYFGPGTRLTVL.

The sample holds a few counts of this clonotype. The chain links TRBV6-2 or TRBV6-3 to TRBJ1-1; a possible D gene is TRBD1 (5 bases). The V gene lost 1 base and the J gene lost 3 bases, with 9 bases spanning the gap. The CDR3 has 14 residues. The germline gives CDR1 MNHEY, CDR2 SVGEGT. The chain's CDR3 is CASSYWGHDTEAFF. In DNA form, the CDR3 reads TGTGCCAGCAGTTACTGGGGCCACGACACTGAAGCTTTCTTT.

A single count supports this clonotype. The chain uses TRBV20-1 and TRBJ2-7; D is unclear. CDR1 is DFQATT and CDR2 is SNEGSKA in the germline V gene (reference sequence). The V and J ends lost 0 bases and 7 bases respectively, with 19 bases between them. The CDR3 consists of 15 residues. This CDR3 is CSARERVVNPGEQYF. The CDR3 DNA reads TGCAGTGCTAGAGAACGGGTGGTCAACCCTGGGGAGCAGTACTTC.

This clonotype showed up just a few times. The J gene is TRBJ1-2, the V gene TRBV5-4, with D possibly matching TRBD1 (5 bases). V was trimmed by 0 bases and J by 2 bases, leaving 11 bases between them. The CDR3 loop spans 15 amino acids. Germline V gene sequence: CDR1 SGHNT, CDR2 YYREEE (reference sequence). The CDR3 loop is CASSLESGRNYGYTF. The CDR3 bases are TGTGCCAGCAGCTTGGAATCGGGGCGGAACTATGGCTACACCTTC.

The DNA of the CDR3 is TGTGCCATCAGTGGGTCCGCGGCTGAAGCTTTCTTT. It codes for CAISGSAAEAFF. The gene calls are TRBV10-3 and TRBJ1-1; D not resolved. CDR3 length: 12 residues. The V gene lost 4 bases and the J gene lost 6 bases, with 9 bases spanning the gap. The germline gives CDR1 ENHRY, CDR2 SYGVKD.

A remark on this clonotype: With a much larger clone just one base away, this may be a read error. The V gene is TRBV12-3 or TRBV12-4, the J gene TRBJ1-2; the D gene is possibly TRBD1 (6 bases). The CDR3 is made up of 12 amino acids. V was pared by 8 bases and J by 4 bases, with 11 bases between. CDR3 protein: CASVGASYGYTF. The CDR3 bases are TGTGCCAGCGTGGGGGCCTCCTATGGCTACACCTTC.